This is a list of T cell receptor beta chains from one sample in a study of T cell repertoires in cytomegalovirus infection. TCRdb re-analysed the reads in MiXCR, keeping a single row per CDR3 protein. The repertoire holds some 940,000 distinct CDR3 sequences, with approximately 31% as singletons. Their cognate antigens are unknown. This material consisted of cultured CD8+ T cells from PBMCs, taken from culture after CMV antigen stimulation. Source of these receptors: a human donor in good health (CMV status not recorded). Some clones in this sample may be carry-over from other donors' samples. The CDR3 runs from the conserved cysteine through the conserved F or W. Each record gives: clone size, J gene, D gene, V gene, CDR3 protein, CDR3 DNA. The D gene is left open where the match is weak. Size values are once, few and many counts, or a class for expanded clones, and some rows have none.

>many|TRBJ2-3|TRBD1|TRBV12-3/TRBV12-4
CASSPEYRGSSTDTQYF
TGTGCCAGCAGTCCCGAGTACAGGGGGTCTAGCACAGATACGCAGTATTTT
>-|TRBJ1-2|-|TRBV2
CASSEAKRGGYGYTF
TGTGCCAGCAGTGAAGCAAAACGTGGGGGCTATGGCTACACCTTC
>-|TRBJ1-5|-|TRBV12-3/TRBV12-4
CASSLAPTGSNQPQHF
TGTGCCAGCAGTTTAGCGCCTACAGGGTCCAATCAGCCCCAGCATTTT
>-|TRBJ2-2|-|TRBV6-2/TRBV6-3
CASRSSTVQGELFF
TGTGCCAGCAGATCCTCGACAGTTCAGGGGGAGCTGTTTTTT
>-|TRBJ2-1|TRBD2|TRBV7-6
CASSHTSGGIVNEQFF
TGTGCCAGCAGCCATACTAGCGGGGGGATTGTAAATGAGCAGTTCTTC
>many|TRBJ2-7|TRBD1|TRBV27
CASSYRGPYEQYF
TGTGCCAGCAGCTACAGGGGTCCCTACGAGCAGTACTTC
>-|TRBJ1-2|-|TRBV12-3/TRBV12-4
CASTLAESNYGYTF
TGTGCCAGCACTTTAGCTGAGTCTAACTATGGCTACACCTTC
>-|TRBJ2-5|-|TRBV9
CASSAHDRTETQYF
TGTGCCAGCAGCGCCCACGATCGGACAGAGACCCAGTACTTC
>-|TRBJ2-2|-|TRBV12-3/TRBV12-4
CASTRWSRSNTGELFF
TGTGCCAGCACGAGATGGTCAAGATCGAACACCGGGGAGCTGTTTTTT
>few|TRBJ1-2|TRBD1|TRBV5-1
CASSFAGGDGNTF
TGCGCCAGCAGCTTCGCAGGGGGGGATGGCAACACCTTC
>few|TRBJ2-1|TRBD2|TRBV29-1
CSVGLAGVNEQFF
TGCAGCGTGGGACTAGCGGGGGTTAATGAGCAGTTCTTC
>few|TRBJ1-4|-|TRBV12-3/TRBV12-4
CASSQDRGGNEKLFF
TGTGCCAGCAGTCAGGACAGAGGGGGAAATGAAAAACTGTTTTTT
>-|TRBJ1-2|TRBD1|TRBV7-3
CASSDGTGDGYTF
TGTGCCAGCAGCGATGGGACAGGGGATGGCTACACCTTC
>-|TRBJ2-1|-|TRBV27
CASSVVSAAEQFF
TGTGCCAGCAGTGTAGTTTCTGCGGCTGAGCAGTTCTTC
>-|TRBJ2-5|TRBD2|TRBV7-6
CASSPGLAGGLAQYF
TGTGCCAGCAGCCCGGGACTAGCGGGGGGGTTGGCCCAGTACTTC
>-|TRBJ2-3|-|TRBV27
CASSFLTSSGSTDTQYF
TGTGCCAGCAGTTTCCTCACTAGCTCCGGTAGCACAGATACGCAGTATTTT
>-|TRBJ2-2|-|TRBV7-4
CASSLGGVDTGELFF
TGTGCCAGCAGCTTAGGGGGAGTCGACACCGGGGAGCTGTTTTTT
>-|TRBJ2-1|-|TRBV7-9
CASSLVGPRDNEQFF
TGTGCCAGCAGCTTAGTGGGGCCCAGGGACAATGAGCAGTTCTTC
>-|TRBJ2-7|-|TRBV6-5
CASRSAYEQYF
TGTGCCAGCCGGAGCGCCTACGAGCAGTACTTC
>-|TRBJ2-3|TRBD2|TRBV15
CATSREAGVGDTQYF
TGTGCCACCAGCAGAGAAGCGGGGGTGGGAGATACGCAGTATTTT
>-|TRBJ2-2|TRBD1|TRBV6-5
CASSPPSGGHGELFF
TGTGCCAGCAGCCCCCCGTCAGGGGGCCACGGGGAGCTGTTTTTT
>many|TRBJ1-1|-|TRBV6-2/TRBV6-3
CASSFETANTEAFF
TGTGCCAGCAGTTTTGAGACAGCCAACACTGAAGCTTTCTTT
>once|TRBJ2-2|TRBD1|TRBV20-1
CSARTGGDTGELFF
TGCAGTGCCCGGACAGGCGGTGACACCGGGGAGCTGTTTTTT
>many|TRBJ1-2|-|TRBV7-2
CASSFRQLNYGYTF
TGTGCCAGCAGCTTTCGACAGCTTAACTATGGCTACACCTTC
>many|TRBJ2-3|TRBD2|TRBV7-2
CASSSWTSGGAWDTQYF
TGTGCCAGCAGCTCTTGGACTAGCGGGGGGGCCTGGGATACGCAGTATTTT
>many|TRBJ1-1|-|TRBV19
CASSNAVLEAFF
TGTGCCAGTAGTAACGCCGTGTTAGAGGCTTTCTTT
>-|TRBJ2-2|-|TRBV19
CASSGGIMDTGELFF
TGTGCCAGTAGTGGGGGGATCATGGACACCGGGGAGCTGTTTTTT
>once|TRBJ2-1|-|TRBV18
CASSPSGVLGYNEQFF
TGTGCCAGCTCACCCTCGGGAGTACTTGGGTACAATGAGCAGTTCTTC
>few|TRBJ2-5|TRBD1|TRBV29-1
CSVARTGIETQYF
TGCAGCGTTGCCCGGACAGGGATCGAGACCCAGTACTTC
>few|TRBJ2-3|TRBD2|TRBV11-2
CASSLVEPGLATTDTQYF
TGTGCCAGCAGCTTAGTTGAACCGGGACTAGCGACTACAGATACGCAGTATTTT
>-|TRBJ2-1|TRBD2|TRBV11-2
CASSQGLAGEYNEQFF
TGCGCCAGCAGCCAAGGACTAGCGGGGGAATACAATGAGCAGTTCTTC
>few|TRBJ1-1|TRBD1|TRBV28
CASSQGGDDEAFF
TGTGCCAGCAGTCAGGGGGGAGACGATGAAGCTTTCTTT